This T cell receptor (beta chain) stems from a study of monozygotic twins with inflammatory bowel disease. The CDR3 consists of 15 residues. Germline-derived CDR1 and CDR2 are MGHRA and YSYEKL. Reanalyzing the 5' RACE reads, TCRdb keeps one entry per CDR3 protein, without DNA. This table holds 400,000 to 500,000 distinct CDR3 sequences. The receptor comes from a human donor with ulcerative colitis or Crohn's disease, or a healthy co-twin of an affected twin (not recorded which). The chain is built from TRBV4-1 and TRBJ2-1. The sequenced sample was blood. This chain's CDR3 is CASSQENNGVNEQFF.